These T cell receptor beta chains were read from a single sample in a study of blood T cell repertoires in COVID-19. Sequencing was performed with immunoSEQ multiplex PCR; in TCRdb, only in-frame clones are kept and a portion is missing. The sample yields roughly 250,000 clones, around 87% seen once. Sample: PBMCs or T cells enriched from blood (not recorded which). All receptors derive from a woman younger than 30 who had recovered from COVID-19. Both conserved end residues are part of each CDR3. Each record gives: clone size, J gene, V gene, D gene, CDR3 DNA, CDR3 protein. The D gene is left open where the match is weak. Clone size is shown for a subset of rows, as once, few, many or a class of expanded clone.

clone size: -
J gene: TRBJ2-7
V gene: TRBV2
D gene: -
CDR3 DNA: TGTGCCAGCAGTGTGACACGGGGCTCCTACGAGCAGTACTTC
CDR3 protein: CASSVTRGSYEQYF

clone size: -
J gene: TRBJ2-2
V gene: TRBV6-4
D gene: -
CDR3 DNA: TGTGCCAGCAGTGACGCAGCGACCACCGGGGAGCTGTTTTTT
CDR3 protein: CASSDAATTGELFF

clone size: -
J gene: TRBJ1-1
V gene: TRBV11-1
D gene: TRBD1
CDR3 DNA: TGTGCCAGCAGCCGAGAGTACGGGACAGGGCCTCTTGAAGCTTTCTTT
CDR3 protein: CASSREYGTGPLEAFF

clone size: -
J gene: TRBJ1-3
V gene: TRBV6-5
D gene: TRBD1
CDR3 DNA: TGTGCCAGCAGTTACGCGGGACAGGGGTCTGGAAACACCATATATTTT
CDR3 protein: CASSYAGQGSGNTIYF

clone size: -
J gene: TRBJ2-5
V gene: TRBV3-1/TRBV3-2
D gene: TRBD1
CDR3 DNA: TGTGCCAGCAGCCAAGATCTGCCAGGGGGCTGGGAGACCCAGTACTTC
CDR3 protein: CASSQDLPGGWETQYF

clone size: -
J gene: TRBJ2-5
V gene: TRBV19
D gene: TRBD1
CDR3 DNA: TGTGCCAGTAGCAAGGGACAGGGGGCTCGGGAGACCCAGTACTTC
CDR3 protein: CASSKGQGARETQYF

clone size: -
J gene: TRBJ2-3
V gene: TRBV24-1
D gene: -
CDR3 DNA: TGTGCCACCAGTGATTCCAACCCTGTGGGGAGGCCAGATACGCAGTATTTT
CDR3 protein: CATSDSNPVGRPDTQYF

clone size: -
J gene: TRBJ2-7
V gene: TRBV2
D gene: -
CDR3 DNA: TGTGCCAGCAGCATGAGACAGGCCCTCACCTACGAGCAGTACTTC
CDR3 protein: CASSMRQALTYEQYF

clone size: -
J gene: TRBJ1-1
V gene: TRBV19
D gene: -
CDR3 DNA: TGTGCCAGTAGTACCCTATATGAAGCTTTCTTT
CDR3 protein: CASSTLYEAFF

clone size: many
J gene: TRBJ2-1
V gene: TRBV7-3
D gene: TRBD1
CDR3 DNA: TGTGCCAGCAGCTTACGACAGGGCCTTAACAATGAGCAGTTCTTC
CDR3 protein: CASSLRQGLNNEQFF

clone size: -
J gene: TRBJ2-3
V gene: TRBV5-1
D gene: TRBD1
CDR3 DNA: TGCGCCAGCAGTTTTGGACAGGGTATAGATACGCAGTATTTT
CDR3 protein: CASSFGQGIDTQYF

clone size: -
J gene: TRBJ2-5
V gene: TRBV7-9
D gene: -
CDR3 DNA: TGTGCCAGCAGCGCAGCAGGGGAGACCCAGTACTTC
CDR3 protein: CASSAAGETQYF

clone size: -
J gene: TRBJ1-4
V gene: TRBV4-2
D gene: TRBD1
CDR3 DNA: TGTGCCAGCAGCCGGAGACAGGGAGCTAATGAAAAACTGTTTTTT
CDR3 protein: CASSRRQGANEKLFF

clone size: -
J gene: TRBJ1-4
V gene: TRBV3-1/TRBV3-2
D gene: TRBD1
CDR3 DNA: TGTGCCAGCAGCTCACGGTGGACAGGGGATGAAAAACTGTTTTTT
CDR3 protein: CASSSRWTGDEKLFF

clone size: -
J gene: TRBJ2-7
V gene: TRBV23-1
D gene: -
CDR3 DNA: TGCGCCAGCAGTCAATCGAAACGCGAGGCCTCCTACGAGCAGTACTTC
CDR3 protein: CASSQSKREASYEQYF

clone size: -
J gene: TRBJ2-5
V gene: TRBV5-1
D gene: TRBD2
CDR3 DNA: TGCGCCAGCAGTGCCGGGACTAGCGGGGGCCGGGAGGAGACCCAGTACTTC
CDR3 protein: CASSAGTSGGREETQYF

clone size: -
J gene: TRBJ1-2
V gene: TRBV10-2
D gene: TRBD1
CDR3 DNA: TGCGCCAGCAGGGAGACAGGGGGCTATGGCTACACCTTC
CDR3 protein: CASRETGGYGYTF

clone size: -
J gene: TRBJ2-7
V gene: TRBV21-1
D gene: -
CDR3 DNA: TGTGCCAGCAGCAAAGGTGTAGGGGAATACGAGCAGTACTTC
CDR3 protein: CASSKGVGEYEQYF

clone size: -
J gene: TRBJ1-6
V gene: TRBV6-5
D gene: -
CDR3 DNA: TGTGCCAGCAGTTATAGCGCCTATAATTCACCCCTCCACTTT
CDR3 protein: CASSYSAYNSPLHF

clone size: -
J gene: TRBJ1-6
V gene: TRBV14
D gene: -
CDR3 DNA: TGTGCCAGCAGCCGCCCTACAGGACCAAATTCACCCCTCCACTTT
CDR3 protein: CASSRPTGPNSPLHF

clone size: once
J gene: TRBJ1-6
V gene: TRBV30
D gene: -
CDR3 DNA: TGTGCCTGGGGCTCCCGGCGGGGTAATTCACCCCTCCACTTT
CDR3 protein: CAWGSRRGNSPLHF

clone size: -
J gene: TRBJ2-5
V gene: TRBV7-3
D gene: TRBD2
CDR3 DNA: TGTGCCAGCAGCTTAACCGGAAGTAGCGGGGAGACCCAGTACTTC
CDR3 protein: CASSLTGSSGETQYF

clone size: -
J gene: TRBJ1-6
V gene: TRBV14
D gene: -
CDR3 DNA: TGTGCCAGCAGCCACGTACGGGGGTGGGCACCCCTCCACTTT
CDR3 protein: CASSHVRGWAPLHF

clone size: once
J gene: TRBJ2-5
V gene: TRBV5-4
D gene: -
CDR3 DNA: TGTGCCAGCAGCTCCTCCGGGGGGCGGGGGAACCAAGAGACCCAGTACTTC
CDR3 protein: CASSSSGGRGNQETQYF

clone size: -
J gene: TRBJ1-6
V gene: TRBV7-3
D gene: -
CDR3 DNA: TGTGCCAGCAGCTCGGGGAATTCACCCCTCCACTTT
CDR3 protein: CASSSGNSPLHF

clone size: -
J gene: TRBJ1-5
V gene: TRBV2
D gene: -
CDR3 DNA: TGTGCCAGCAGTGAAGTACGGGGGTCTCAGCCCCAGCATTTT
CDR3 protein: CASSEVRGSQPQHF

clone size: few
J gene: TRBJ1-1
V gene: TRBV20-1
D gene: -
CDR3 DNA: TGCAGTGCTAGTAGGCAGGGGAACACTGAAGCTTTCTTT
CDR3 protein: CSASRQGNTEAFF

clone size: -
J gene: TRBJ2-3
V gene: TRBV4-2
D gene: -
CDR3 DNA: TGTGCCAGCAGCCAAGACCCTAGCCTTACAGATACGCAGTATTTT
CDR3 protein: CASSQDPSLTDTQYF

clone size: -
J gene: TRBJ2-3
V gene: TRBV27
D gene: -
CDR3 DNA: TGTGCCACCAGTGATGGGGTCCGGACTGATACGCAGTATTTT
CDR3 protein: CATSDGVRTDTQYF

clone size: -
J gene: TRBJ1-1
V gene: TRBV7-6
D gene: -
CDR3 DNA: TGTGCCAGCAGCTTAGAGTCCGGGGTCACTGAAGCTTTCTTT
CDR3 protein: CASSLESGVTEAFF

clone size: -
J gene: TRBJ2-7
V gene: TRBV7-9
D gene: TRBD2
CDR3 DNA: TGTGCCAGCAGCCCAACTAGCGGAACTGTACGAGGGCAGTACTTC
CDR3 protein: CASSPTSGTVRGQYF

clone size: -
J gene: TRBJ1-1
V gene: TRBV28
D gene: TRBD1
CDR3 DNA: TGTGCCAGCGTCACAGGGGGAAACACTGAAGCTTTCTTT
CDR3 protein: CASVTGGNTEAFF

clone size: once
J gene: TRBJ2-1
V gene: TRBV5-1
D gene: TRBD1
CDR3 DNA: TGCGCCAGCAGCTTGGACCTGGGACAGGTGGATGAGCAGTTCTTC
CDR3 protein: CASSLDLGQVDEQFF

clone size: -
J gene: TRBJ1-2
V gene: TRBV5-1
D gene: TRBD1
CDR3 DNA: TGCGCCAGCAGCTTATCCGGGACAGGGGAAGGCTACACCTTC
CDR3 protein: CASSLSGTGEGYTF

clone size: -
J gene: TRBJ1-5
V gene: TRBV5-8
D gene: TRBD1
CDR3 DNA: TGTGCCAGCAGCTTGGGGACAGGGACAAATCAGCCCCAGCATTTT
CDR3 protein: CASSLGTGTNQPQHF

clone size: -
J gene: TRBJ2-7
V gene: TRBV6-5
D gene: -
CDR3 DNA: TGTGCCAGCAGTTATGGGGGCGTCGAGCAGTACTTC
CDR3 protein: CASSYGGVEQYF

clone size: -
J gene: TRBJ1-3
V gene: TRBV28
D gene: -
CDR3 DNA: TGTGCCAGCAGTTTCGGGAACACCATATATTTT
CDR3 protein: CASSFGNTIYF